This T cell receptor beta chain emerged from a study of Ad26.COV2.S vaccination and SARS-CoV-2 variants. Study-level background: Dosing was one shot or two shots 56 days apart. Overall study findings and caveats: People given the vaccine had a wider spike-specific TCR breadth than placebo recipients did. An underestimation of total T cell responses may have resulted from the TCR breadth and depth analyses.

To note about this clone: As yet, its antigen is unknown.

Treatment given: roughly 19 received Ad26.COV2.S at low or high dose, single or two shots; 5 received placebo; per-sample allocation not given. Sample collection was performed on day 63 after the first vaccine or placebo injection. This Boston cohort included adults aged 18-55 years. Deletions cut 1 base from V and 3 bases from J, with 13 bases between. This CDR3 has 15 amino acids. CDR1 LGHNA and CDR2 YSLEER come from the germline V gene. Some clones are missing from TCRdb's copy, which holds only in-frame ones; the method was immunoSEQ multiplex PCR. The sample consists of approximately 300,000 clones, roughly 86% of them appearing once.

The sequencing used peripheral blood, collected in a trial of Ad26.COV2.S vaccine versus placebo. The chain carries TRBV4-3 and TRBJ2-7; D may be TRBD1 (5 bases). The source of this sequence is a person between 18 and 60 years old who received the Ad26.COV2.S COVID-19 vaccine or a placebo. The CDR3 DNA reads TGCGCCAGCAGCCAAGGGACAAACTCGGGCTACGAGCAGTACTTC. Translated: CASSQGTNSGYEQYF.